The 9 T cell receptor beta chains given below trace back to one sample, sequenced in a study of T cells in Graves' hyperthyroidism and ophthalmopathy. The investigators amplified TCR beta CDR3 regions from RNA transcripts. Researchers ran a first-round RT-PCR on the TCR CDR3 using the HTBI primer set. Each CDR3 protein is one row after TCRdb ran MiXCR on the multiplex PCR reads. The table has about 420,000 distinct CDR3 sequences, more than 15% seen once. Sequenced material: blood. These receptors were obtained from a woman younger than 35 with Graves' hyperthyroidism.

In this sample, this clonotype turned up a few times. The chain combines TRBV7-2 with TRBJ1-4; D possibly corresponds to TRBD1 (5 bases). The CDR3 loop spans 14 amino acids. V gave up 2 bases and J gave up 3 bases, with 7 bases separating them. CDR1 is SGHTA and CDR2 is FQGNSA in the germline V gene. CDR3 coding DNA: TGTGCCAGCAGCTTATCACAGGCTAATGAAAAACTGTTTTTT. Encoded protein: CASSLSQANEKLFF.

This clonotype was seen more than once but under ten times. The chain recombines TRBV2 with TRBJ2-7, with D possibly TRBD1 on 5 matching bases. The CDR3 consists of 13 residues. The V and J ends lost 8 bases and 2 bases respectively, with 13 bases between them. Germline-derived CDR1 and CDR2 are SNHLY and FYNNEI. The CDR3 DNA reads TGTGCCAGCGGTCGCCCAGGGACCTACGAGCAGTACTTC. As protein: CASGRPGTYEQYF.

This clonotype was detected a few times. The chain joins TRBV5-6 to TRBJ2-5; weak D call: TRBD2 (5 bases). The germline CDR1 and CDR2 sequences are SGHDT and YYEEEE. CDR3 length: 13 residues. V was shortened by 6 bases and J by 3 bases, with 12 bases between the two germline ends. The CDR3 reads CASTGLRKETQYF. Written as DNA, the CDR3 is TGTGCCAGCACCGGACTGCGGAAAGAGACCCAGTACTTC.

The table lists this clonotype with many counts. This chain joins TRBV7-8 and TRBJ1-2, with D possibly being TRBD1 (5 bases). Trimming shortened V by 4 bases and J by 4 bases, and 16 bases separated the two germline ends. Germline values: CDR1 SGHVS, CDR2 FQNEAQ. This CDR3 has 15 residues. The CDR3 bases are TGTGCCAGCAGCTCCAACTTAATGGGGGGCTATGGCTACACCTTC. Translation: CASSSNLMGGYGYTF.

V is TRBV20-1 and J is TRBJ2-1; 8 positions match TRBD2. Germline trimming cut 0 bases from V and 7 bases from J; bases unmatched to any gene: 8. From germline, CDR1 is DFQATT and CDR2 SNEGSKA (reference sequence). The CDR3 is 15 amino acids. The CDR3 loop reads CSAREGTRVLNEQFF. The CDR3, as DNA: TGCAGTGCTAGAGAGGGGACTAGGGTTCTGAATGAGCAGTTCTTC.

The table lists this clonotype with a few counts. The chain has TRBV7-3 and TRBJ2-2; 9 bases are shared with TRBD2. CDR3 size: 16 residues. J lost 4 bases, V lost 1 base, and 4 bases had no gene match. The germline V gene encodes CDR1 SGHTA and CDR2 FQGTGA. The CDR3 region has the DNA TGTGCCAGCAGCTTAATAGCGGGAGCTGGCACCGGGGAGCTGTTTTTT. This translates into CASSLIAGAGTGELFF.

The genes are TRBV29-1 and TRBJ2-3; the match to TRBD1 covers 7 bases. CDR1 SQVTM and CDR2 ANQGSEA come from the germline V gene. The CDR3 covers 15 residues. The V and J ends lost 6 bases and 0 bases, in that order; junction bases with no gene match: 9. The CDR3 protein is CSVLKQGLSTDTQYF. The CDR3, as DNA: TGCAGCGTCCTAAAACAGGGGTTAAGCACAGATACGCAGTATTTT.

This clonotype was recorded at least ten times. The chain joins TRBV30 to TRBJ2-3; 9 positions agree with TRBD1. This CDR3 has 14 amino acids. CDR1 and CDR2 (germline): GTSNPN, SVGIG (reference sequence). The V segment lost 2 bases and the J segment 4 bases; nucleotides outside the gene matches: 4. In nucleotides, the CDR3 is TGTGCCTGGAGTTTGGGACAGGGAGCAGATACGCAGTATTTT. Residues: CAWSLGQGADTQYF.

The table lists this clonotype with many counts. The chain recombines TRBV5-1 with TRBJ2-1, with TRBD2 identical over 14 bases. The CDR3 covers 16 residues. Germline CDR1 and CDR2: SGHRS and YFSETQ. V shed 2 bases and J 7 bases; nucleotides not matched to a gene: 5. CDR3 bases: TGCGCCAGCAGCTTCAGACTAGCGGGAGGGCCAAATGAGCAGTTCTTC. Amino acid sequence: CASSFRLAGGPNEQFF.